This T cell receptor (beta chain) originates from a study of beta chain features in type 1 diabetes. Study outcomes and limitations: Healthy donors had naive, central memory and Treg TCRB repertoires that appeared less similar than those seen among patients. TCRB CDR3 length was moderately but significantly reduced in all four CD4+ subsets of Type 1 diabetes patients. The question of HLA type influencing TCRB rearrangement was one that remained unresolved here.

Investigators reverse transcribed all isolated RNA, so they sequenced expressed TCRB transcripts. TCRdb's copy holds only in-frame clones and misses some; the assay was immunoSEQ multiplex PCR. The table includes a few hundred thousand clones, 8% to 10% detected once. This clone was recorded a few times. Its antigen is not identified. Sequenced sample: central memory CD4+ T cells from blood. This sequence was found in a man between 25 and 39 years old with type 1 diabetes.

CDR3 sequence reads: CASSQEARWNYEQYF. The CDR3 region has the DNA TGCGCCAGCAGCCAAGAGGCCAGGTGGAACTACGAGCAGTACTTC. The V gene is TRBV4-1, the J gene TRBJ2-7, with unresolved D. In germline, CDR1 is MGHRA, CDR2 YSYEKL. The CDR3 sequence is 15 residues long. V gave up 0 bases and J gave up 3 bases, with 12 bases separating them.